The 4 T cell receptor beta chains presented below share a single source sample, sequenced in a study of response to subunit inactivated influenza vaccine. MiXCR, applied by TCRdb to the RT-PCR reads, yields one record per CDR3 protein. The sample holds about 650,000 distinct CDR3 sequences, around 14% seen once. Material: PBMCs from blood, obtained about 13 days after vaccination. These receptors all stem from a man in his forties or fifties who received an inactivated influenza vaccine.

This clonotype was recorded a few times. This sequence joins TRBV11-2 and TRBJ2-2, with D perhaps matching TRBD2 (5 bases). The CDR3 contains 17 residues. CDR1 SGHAT and CDR2 FQNNGV come from the germline V gene. The ends were cut back, 0 bases at V and 4 bases at J, with 15 bases in the middle. CDR3 sequence reads: CASSLEAVRHRTGELFF. The CDR3 bases are TGTGCCAGCAGCTTAGAAGCGGTACGACACCGCACCGGGGAGCTGTTTTTT.

This clonotype was recorded at least ten times. The chain recombines TRBV29-1 with TRBJ2-1; perhaps D is TRBD1 or TRBD2 (5 bases each). The CDR3 loop spans 13 amino acids. Trimming took 7 bases from V and 5 from J, leaving 15 bases between them. The V gene's germline CDR1 is SQVTM and CDR2 ANQGSEA. The CDR3 DNA follows: TGCAGCGGGGAGAGACAGAGAAACAATGAGCAGTTCTTC. Translating gives CSGERQRNNEQFF.

The chain recombines TRBV6-1 with TRBJ2-1, with 9 bases identical to TRBD1. This CDR3 spans 14 amino acids. With 6 bases clipped from V and 7 bases from J, the junction kept 7 bases outside the gene matches. The germline V gene has CDR1 MNHNS and CDR2 SASEGT. The CDR3 protein is CASRIGQGWNEQFF. The CDR3 nucleotides are TGTGCCAGCAGGATCGGACAGGGGTGGAATGAGCAGTTCTTC.

The chain joins TRBV6-1 to TRBJ1-3, with unresolved D. The germline V and J ends were trimmed by 10 bases and 2 bases, with 18 bases remaining between them. The CDR3 has 15 amino acids. The germline V gene encodes CDR1 MNHNS and CDR2 SASEGT. Here the CDR3 reads CATSRAGRTGNTIYF. The CDR3 nucleotides read TGTGCCACTTCGCGGGCCGGGCGCACTGGAAACACCATATATTTT.